Listed below are T cell receptor beta chains from one sample, sequenced in a study of beta chain features in type 1 diabetes. Some clones are missing from TCRdb's copy, which holds only in-frame ones; the method was immunoSEQ multiplex PCR. The table shows nearly 350,000 clones, with roughly a tenth occurring only once. Sequenced sample: central memory CD4+ T cells from blood. Receptors originate from a man aged 30 to 45 with type 1 diabetes. CDR3s include the opening cysteine and the closing phenylalanine or tryptophan. Part of the rows lack a size; the others show once, few, many or a class for expanded clones.

V gene: TRBV9
J gene: TRBJ2-3
clone size: .
CDR3 protein: CASSVVAGDDTQYF

V gene: TRBV11-2
J gene: TRBJ2-3
clone size: .
CDR3 protein: CASSLVNMRLAGVTDTQYF

V gene: TRBV10-1
J gene: TRBJ1-1
clone size: .
CDR3 protein: CASSDSGRNTEAFF

V gene: TRBV13
J gene: TRBJ2-3
clone size: .
CDR3 protein: CASSLVGLAGGHADTQYF

V gene: TRBV28
J gene: TRBJ1-2
clone size: .
CDR3 protein: CASSLKWQGGTGYTF

V gene: TRBV7-9
J gene: TRBJ2-7
clone size: few
CDR3 protein: CASSLERGSYEQYF

V gene: TRBV28
J gene: TRBJ1-6
clone size: .
CDR3 protein: CASNGGVTNSPLHF

V gene: TRBV14
J gene: TRBJ1-2
clone size: few
CDR3 protein: CASSQVGANYGYTF

V gene: TRBV6-5
J gene: TRBJ1-1
clone size: few
CDR3 protein: CATRQGIMNTEAFF

V gene: TRBV30
J gene: TRBJ1-2
clone size: .
CDR3 protein: CAWSKKGGPDGYTF

V gene: TRBV2
J gene: TRBJ2-4
clone size: .
CDR3 protein: CASSVAERGAIQYF

V gene: TRBV7-2
J gene: TRBJ2-2
clone size: .
CDR3 protein: CASRGLAGAKNTGELFF

V gene: TRBV7-2
J gene: TRBJ1-2
clone size: .
CDR3 protein: CASSPNPGQGGGYTF

V gene: TRBV30
J gene: TRBJ2-7
clone size: .
CDR3 protein: CAWTSGTGGREQYF

V gene: TRBV5-1
J gene: TRBJ2-3
clone size: few
CDR3 protein: CASSLDVGGHTQYF

V gene: TRBV6-1
J gene: TRBJ1-2
clone size: .
CDR3 protein: CASSEAGGAYGYTF

V gene: TRBV28
J gene: TRBJ2-3
clone size: .
CDR3 protein: CASSTTGGVTDTQYF

V gene: TRBV5-1
J gene: TRBJ2-2
clone size: few
CDR3 protein: CASSWTGENTGELFF

V gene: TRBV7-2
J gene: TRBJ2-1
clone size: .
CDR3 protein: CASSLTGERSEQFF

V gene: TRBV11-2
J gene: TRBJ1-5
clone size: .
CDR3 protein: CASSLVGLNNQPQHF

V gene: TRBV30
J gene: TRBJ2-7
clone size: .
CDR3 protein: CASGQPSYEQYF

V gene: TRBV6-5
J gene: TRBJ1-5
clone size: few
CDR3 protein: CASSRLQGNQPQHF

V gene: TRBV7-8
J gene: TRBJ1-1
clone size: many
CDR3 protein: CASSLPEGLGNTEAFF

V gene: TRBV25-1
J gene: TRBJ1-1
clone size: few
CDR3 protein: CASSARTEAFF

V gene: TRBV7-9
J gene: TRBJ1-1
clone size: .
CDR3 protein: CASSLTDIITEAFF

V gene: TRBV9
J gene: TRBJ2-5
clone size: .
CDR3 protein: CASSSDRGGETQYF

V gene: TRBV7-2
J gene: TRBJ2-5
clone size: few
CDR3 protein: CASSQMVGLGSETQYF